This entry lists 7 T cell receptor beta chains sequenced from one sample in a study of long-term antiretroviral therapy in people with HIV. immunoSEQ v3.0 was run at survey level. The protocol was immunoSEQ multiplex PCR, while the TCRdb copy is restricted to in-frame clones and leaves out a portion. The table records about 20,000 clones, roughly 84% of them present only once. Sequencing was performed on unsorted PBMCs, taken about 2.4 years after starting antiretroviral therapy. Receptors originate from a man aged 35-49 years with HIV.

This clone was counted a single time. The rearrangement joins TRBV2 to TRBJ2-5; possible D gene TRBD1, 7 bases. The V end was cut by 5 bases, the J end by 3 bases, with 16 bases between. The CDR3 contains 15 residues. The V gene's germline CDR1 is SNHLY and CDR2 FYNNEI. CDR3 in DNA: TGTGCCAGCAGTTCCAGGGGGGCGCGGGAAGAGACCCAGTACTTC. Protein: CASSSRGAREETQYF.

This sequence joins TRBV5-1 and TRBJ2-7; 7 bases are a match to TRBD1. The CDR3 loop spans 14 amino acids. V shed 3 bases and J 5 bases; nucleotides not matched to a gene: 8. Looked up from germline, CDR1 is SGHRS and CDR2 is YFSETQ. The CDR3 sequence: CASSYQTGPHEQYF. CDR3 bases: TGCGCCAGCAGCTACCAGACAGGGCCGCACGAGCAGTACTTC. Full variable domain (remainder filled in from reference TRBV5-1 and TRBJ2-7): KAGVTQTPRYLIKTRGQQVTLSCSPISGHRSVSWYQQTPGQGLQFLFEYFSETQRNKGNFPGRFSGRQFSNSRSEMNVSTLELGDSALYLCASSYQTGPHEQYFGPGTRLTVT.

The chain couples TRBV19 to TRBJ2-3, with TRBD1 identical over 9 bases. The V segment lost 6 bases and the J segment 0 bases; nucleotides outside the gene matches: 7. The CDR3 runs to 16 residues. The germline V gene has CDR1 LNHDA and CDR2 SQIVND (reference sequence). Here the CDR3 reads CASSSLGTGSTDTQYF. In DNA form, the CDR3 reads TGTGCCAGTAGCTCCTTAGGGACAGGGAGCACAGATACGCAGTATTTT.

This rearrangement joins TRBV10-1 to TRBJ2-2; the D is unclear. The CDR3 sequence is 16 residues long. V was trimmed by 4 bases and J by 6 bases, leaving 18 bases between them. In germline, CDR1 is WNHNN, CDR2 SYGVQD (reference sequence). This CDR3 is CASSGHLPLKAGELFF. The CDR3 nucleotides read TGCGCCAGCAGTGGACACCTACCCCTCAAGGCCGGGGAGCTGTTTTTT.

The sample holds one count of this clone. This chain joins TRBV5-4 and TRBJ2-3, with D tentatively TRBD2 (5 bases). Trimming pared 4 bases from V and 2 bases from J, leaving 8 bases between. The CDR3 is 13 residues long. The germline V gene encodes CDR1 SGHNT and CDR2 YYREEE (reference sequence). The CDR3 reads CASSMDSTDTQYF. DNA for the CDR3: TGTGCCAGCAGCATGGACTCCACAGATACGCAGTATTTT.

This clone was counted once. Germline is not matched at one junction end, which may reflect a read error. The chain links TRBV5-1 to TRBJ2-7; D unclear. Germline V lookup: CDR1 SGHRS, CDR2 YFSETQ. The CDR3 loop spans 11 amino acids. The CDR3, as DNA: TGCGCCAGCAGCTTGGACCAGGATTTGAACTTC. Its protein product is CASSLDQDLNF. Filled out from reference TRBV5-1 and TRBJ2-7, the complete variable domain reads KAGVTQTPRYLIKTRGQQVTLSCSPISGHRSVSWYQQTPGQGLQFLFEYFSETQRNKGNFPGRFSGRQFSNSRSEMNVSTLELGDSALYLCASSLDQDLNFGPGTRLTVT.

There are a few counts of this clone. The J gene is TRBJ2-7, the V gene TRBV7-9; D may be TRBD1 (5 bases). Trimming left V 5 bases short and J 0 bases short, with 14 bases between. Germline CDR1 is SEHNR and CDR2 is FQNEAQ (reference sequence). CDR3 size: 15 residues. Here the CDR3 DNA reads TGTGCCAGCAGCACTCAAGACAGCTTCTCCTACGAGCAGTACTTC. Protein sequence: CASSTQDSFSYEQYF.